One and the same sample provided the 2 T cell receptor beta chains below, sequenced in a study of T cells after yellow fever vaccination. TCRdb re-analysed the 5' RACE reads in MiXCR, keeping a single row per CDR3 protein. The sample consists of hundreds of thousands of distinct CDR3 sequences, about 14% of them appearing once. The sequences come from PBMCs, collected on the day of the yellow fever booster vaccination. The source is a young man who received the YFV17D yellow fever vaccine.

In this sample, this clonotype turned up a few times. The rearrangement links TRBV24-1 to TRBJ2-3, with D uncertain. Trimming cost V 1 base and J 2 bases, with 6 bases left between them. CDR1 and CDR2 (germline): KGHDR, SFDVKD. The CDR3 extends over 14 amino acids. CDR3 sequence reads: CATSDFTDTDTQYF. Here the CDR3 DNA reads TGTGCCACCAGTGATTTTACAGACACAGATACGCAGTATTTT.

The chain combines TRBV7-3 with TRBJ2-3; no clear D gene. With 4 bases removed from V and 2 bases from J, the gap between germline ends came to 7 bases. CDR3 length: 13 amino acids. The germline gives CDR1 SGHTA, CDR2 FQGTGA. The CDR3 here is CASSSIPTDTQYF. The CDR3 DNA is TGTGCCAGCAGCTCCATCCCCACAGATACGCAGTATTTT. Variable domain in full (rest from reference TRBV7-3 and TRBJ2-3): GAGVSQTPSNKVTEKGKYVELRCDPISGHTALYWYRQSLGQGPEFLIYFQGTGAADDSGLPNDRFFAVRPEGSVSTLKIQRTERGDSAVYLCASSSIPTDTQYFGPGTRLTVL.